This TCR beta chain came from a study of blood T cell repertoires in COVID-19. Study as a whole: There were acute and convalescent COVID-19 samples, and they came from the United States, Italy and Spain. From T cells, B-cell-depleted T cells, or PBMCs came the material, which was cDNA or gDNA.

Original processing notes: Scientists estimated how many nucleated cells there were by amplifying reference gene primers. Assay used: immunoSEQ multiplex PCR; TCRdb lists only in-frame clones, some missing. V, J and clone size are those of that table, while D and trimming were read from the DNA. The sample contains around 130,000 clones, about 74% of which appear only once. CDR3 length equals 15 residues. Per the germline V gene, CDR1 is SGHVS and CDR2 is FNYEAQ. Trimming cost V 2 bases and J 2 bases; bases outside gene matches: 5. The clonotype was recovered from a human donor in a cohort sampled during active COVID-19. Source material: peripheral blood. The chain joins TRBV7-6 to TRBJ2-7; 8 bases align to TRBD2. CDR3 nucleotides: TGTGCCAGCAGCTTAAAGCACGGGGGGGCCTACGAGCAGTACTTC. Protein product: CASSLKHGGAYEQYF.